The clone carrying this TCR beta chain appeared a few times. Its target is not known. The record originates from a study of T cell repertoires in cytomegalovirus infection. Study overall: Matching HLA type, along with CMV infection, was indicated by public TCR beta signatures. Study-level results: Dominant in the ex vivo response were TCR beta clonotypes restricted by HLA-C and specific for CMV. The cumulative frequency of public TCR beta families identified carriers of CMV plus the relevant HLA.

Germline loops: CDR1 SNHLY, CDR2 FYNNEI. V was pared by 8 bases and J by 8 bases, with 18 bases between. This CDR3 contains 13 residues. TCRdb passed the reads through MiXCR, listing each CDR3 protein once. The data hold about 400,000 distinct CDR3 sequences, with around 18% observed a single time. The receptor's source is a human donor in good health (CMV status not recorded). Some clones in this sample may be carry-over from other donors' samples. This chain joins TRBV2 and TRBJ1-1; D is uncertain. Sequenced: PBMCs. CDR3 region: CASQEFGVGEAFF. The CDR3 DNA reads as TGTGCCAGCCAAGAATTCGGGGTCGGGGAAGCTTTCTTT.